This T cell receptor beta chain emerged from a study of molecular identifiers for immune sequencing clone quantification. General observations from the study: In CMV-specific effectors, clones above 20 copies held over 99% of molecules; naive, under 1%. Because of identical TCR molecules sharing a barcode, sizes of highly expanded clones could be underestimated.

Sorting selected naive CD8 T cells with a CD8+CD4-CCR7+CD45RA+ phenotype. This clonotype occurred a few times. What it binds is not known. Per the germline V gene, CDR1 is PRHDT and CDR2 is FYEKMQ (reference sequence). After removal of 4 bases from V and 6 bases from J, the junction contained 8 bases not matched to a gene. The CDR3 contains 15 residues. Previously described methods and listed TCR primers were employed for the bulk TCR libraries. TCRdb re-called the PCR reads with MiXCR, one entry per CDR3 protein. The data hold some 580,000 distinct CDR3 sequences, with around 25% observed a single time.

The sequence was collected from a human donor in good health. Some libraries in this study had Jurkat cell RNA spiked in. Material for sequencing was naive CD8+ T cells from blood, with Jurkat cell RNA spiked in. Subset given: FACS-sorted CD8+CD4-CCR7+CD45RA+ naive T cells. The chain combines TRBV13 with TRBJ2-2, with 7 bases matching TRBD1. The CDR3 nucleotides read TGTGCCAGCAGCTCGGAACAGGGGTTCGCCGGGGAGCTGTTTTTT. Translated, it gives CASSSEQGFAGELFF.